This T cell receptor beta chain was profiled in a study of read filtering for tumor transcriptome and immune sequencing. Sampling of bone marrow took place during active disease in every patient. General observations from the study: Correlation between methods rose after single-read clonotypes were removed.

From 350 to 500 ng of RNA, a library with molecular barcoded alpha/delta and beta/gamma adaptors was made. TCRdb reanalysed the reads using MiXCR and keeps one entry per CDR3 protein. The sample records roughly 35,000 distinct CDR3 sequences, 12% to 15% being singletons. Germline CDR1 reads SGHTA; CDR2 reads FQGNSA. The CDR3 consists of 15 residues. The V end lost 2 bases, the J end lost 3 bases, and 10 bases lay between the germline ends. This clonotype was observed many times. Antigen: not known. The receptor was derived from a donor at least 40 years old with multiple myeloma. The source material was a population of CD138-negative cells sorted from bone marrow. The chain joins TRBV7-2 to TRBJ2-2; D not certain. The CDR3 DNA reads TGTGCCAGCAGCTTATTTCCAGGATACACCGGGGAGCTGTTTTTT. This sequence encodes CASSLFPGYTGELFF. Based on the CDR3 plus reference TRBV7-2 and TRBJ2-2, the full variable domain is GAGVSQSPSNKVTEKGKDVELRCDPISGHTALYWYRQSLGQGLEFLIYFQGNSAPDKSGLPSDRFSAERTGGSVSTLTIQRTQQEDSAVYLCASSLFPGYTGELFFGEGSRLTVL.